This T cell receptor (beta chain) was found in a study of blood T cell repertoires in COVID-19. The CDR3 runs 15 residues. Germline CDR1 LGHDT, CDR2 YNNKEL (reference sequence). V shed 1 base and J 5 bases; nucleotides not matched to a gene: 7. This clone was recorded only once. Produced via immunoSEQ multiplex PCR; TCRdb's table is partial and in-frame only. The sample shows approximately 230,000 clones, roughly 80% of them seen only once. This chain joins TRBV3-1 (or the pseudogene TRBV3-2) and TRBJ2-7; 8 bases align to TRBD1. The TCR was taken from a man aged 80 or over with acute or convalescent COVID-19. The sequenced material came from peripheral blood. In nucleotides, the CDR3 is TGTGCCAGCAGCCAAGCCTTCAGGGGGCATAACGAGCAGTACTTC. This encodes CASSQAFRGHNEQYF.